Below are 3 T cell receptor beta chains sequenced from a single sample in a study of blood T cell repertoires in COVID-19. Here immunoSEQ multiplex PCR was the method, and the copy in TCRdb shows in-frame clones only, minus some. The table lists roughly 350,000 clones, roughly 89% of them singletons, with 3% to 4% in the top ten. The sequencing input was peripheral blood. These receptors originate from a woman between 18 and 29 years old who had recovered from COVID-19.

V gene TRBV7-9 combines with J gene TRBJ1-2, with 9 bases that match TRBD1. The CDR3 covers 16 residues. Germline-derived CDR1 and CDR2 are SEHNR and FQNEAQ (reference sequence). Losses at the gene ends were 1 base for V and 3 bases for J; bases not matched to a gene: 6. The CDR3 DNA reads TGTGCCAGCAGCTTAGACAGGGGGCCTACGGACTATGGCTACACCTTC. It specifies CASSLDRGPTDYGYTF.

V gene TRBV6-5 combines with J gene TRBJ1-2; 9 bases agree with TRBD1. Germline values: CDR1 MNHEY, CDR2 SVGAGI. The CDR3 has 12 residues. V lost 7 bases to trimming and J lost 8 bases; unmatched junction nucleotides: 5. This chain's CDR3 is CASTRQGEGYTF. For the CDR3, the DNA is TGTGCCAGCACACGACAGGGGGAAGGCTACACCTTC.

The chain recombines TRBV11-2 with TRBJ1-2; D ambiguous. Trimming pared 1 base from V and 2 bases from J, leaving 11 bases between. Germline CDR1 reads SGHAT; CDR2 reads FQNNGV. This CDR3 is 15 amino acids long. This chain's CDR3 is CASSLVHRANYGYTF. In DNA form, the CDR3 reads TGTGCCAGCAGCTTAGTTCACAGAGCAAACTATGGCTACACCTTC.